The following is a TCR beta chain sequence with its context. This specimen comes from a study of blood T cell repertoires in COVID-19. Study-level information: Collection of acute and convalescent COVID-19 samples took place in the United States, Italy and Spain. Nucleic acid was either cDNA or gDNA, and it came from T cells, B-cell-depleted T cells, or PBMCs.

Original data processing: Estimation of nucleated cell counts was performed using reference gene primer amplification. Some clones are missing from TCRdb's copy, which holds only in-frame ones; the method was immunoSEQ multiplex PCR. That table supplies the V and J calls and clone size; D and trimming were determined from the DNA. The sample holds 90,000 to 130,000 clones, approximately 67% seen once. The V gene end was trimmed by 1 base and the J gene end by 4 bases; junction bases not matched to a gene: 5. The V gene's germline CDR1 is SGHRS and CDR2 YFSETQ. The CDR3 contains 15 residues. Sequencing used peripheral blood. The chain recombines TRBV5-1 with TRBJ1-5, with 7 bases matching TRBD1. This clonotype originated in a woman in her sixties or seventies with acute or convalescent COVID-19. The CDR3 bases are TGCGCCAGCAGCTTGTTGGGACAGATGAATCAGCCCCAGCATTTT. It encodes CASSLLGQMNQPQHF. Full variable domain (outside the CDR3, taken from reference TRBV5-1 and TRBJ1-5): KAGVTQTPRYLIKTRGQQVTLSCSPISGHRSVSWYQQTPGQGLQFLFEYFSETQRNKGNFPGRFSGRQFSNSRSEMNVSTLELGDSALYLCASSLLGQMNQPQHFGDGTRLSIL.